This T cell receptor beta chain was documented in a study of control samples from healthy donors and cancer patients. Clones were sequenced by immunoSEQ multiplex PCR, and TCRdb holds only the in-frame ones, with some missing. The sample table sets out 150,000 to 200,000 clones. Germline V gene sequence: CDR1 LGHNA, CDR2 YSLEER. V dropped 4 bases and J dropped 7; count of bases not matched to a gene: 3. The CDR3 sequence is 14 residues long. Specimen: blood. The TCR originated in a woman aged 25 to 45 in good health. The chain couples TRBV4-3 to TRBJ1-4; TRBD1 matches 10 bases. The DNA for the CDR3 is TGCGCCAGCAGCCTGGGACAGGGGAGTGAAAAACTGTTTTTT. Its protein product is CASSLGQGSEKLFF.